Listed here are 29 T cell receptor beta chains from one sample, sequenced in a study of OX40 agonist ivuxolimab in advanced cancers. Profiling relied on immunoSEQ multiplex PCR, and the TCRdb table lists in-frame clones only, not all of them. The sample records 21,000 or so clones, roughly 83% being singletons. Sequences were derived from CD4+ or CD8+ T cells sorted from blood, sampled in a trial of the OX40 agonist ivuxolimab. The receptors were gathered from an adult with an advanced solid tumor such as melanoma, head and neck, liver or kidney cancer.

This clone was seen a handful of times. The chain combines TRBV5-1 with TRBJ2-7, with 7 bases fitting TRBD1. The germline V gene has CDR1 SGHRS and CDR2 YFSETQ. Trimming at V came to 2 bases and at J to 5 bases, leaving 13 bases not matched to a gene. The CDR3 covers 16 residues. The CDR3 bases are TGCGCCAGCAGCTTCCGAGCGACAGGGATTTATGACGAGCAGTACTTC. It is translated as CASSFRATGIYDEQYF.

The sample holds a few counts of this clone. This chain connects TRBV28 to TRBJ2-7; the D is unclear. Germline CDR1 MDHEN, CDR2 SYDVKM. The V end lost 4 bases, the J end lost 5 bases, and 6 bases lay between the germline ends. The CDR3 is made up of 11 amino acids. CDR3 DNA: TGTGCCAGCAGTTCCCGTAACGAGCAGTACTTC. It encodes CASSSRNEQYF.

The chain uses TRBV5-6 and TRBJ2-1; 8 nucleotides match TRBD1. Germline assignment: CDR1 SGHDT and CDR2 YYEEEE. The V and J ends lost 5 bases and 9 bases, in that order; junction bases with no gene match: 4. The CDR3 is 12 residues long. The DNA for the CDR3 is TGTGCCAGCAGTTATACAGGGGGTGAGCAGTTCTTC. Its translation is CASSYTGGEQFF. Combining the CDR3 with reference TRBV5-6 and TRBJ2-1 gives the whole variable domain DAGVTQSPTHLIKTRGQQVTLRCSPKSGHDTVSWYQQALGQGPQFIFQYYEEEERQRGNFPDRFSGHQFPNYSSELNVNALLLGDSALYLCASSYTGGEQFFGPGTRLTVL.

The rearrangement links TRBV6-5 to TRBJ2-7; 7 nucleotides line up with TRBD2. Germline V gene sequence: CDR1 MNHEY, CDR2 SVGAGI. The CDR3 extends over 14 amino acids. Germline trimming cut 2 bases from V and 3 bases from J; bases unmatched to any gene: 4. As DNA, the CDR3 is TGTGCCAGCAGTTACGCCGGGGGGAGCTACGAGCAGTACTTC. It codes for CASSYAGGSYEQYF.

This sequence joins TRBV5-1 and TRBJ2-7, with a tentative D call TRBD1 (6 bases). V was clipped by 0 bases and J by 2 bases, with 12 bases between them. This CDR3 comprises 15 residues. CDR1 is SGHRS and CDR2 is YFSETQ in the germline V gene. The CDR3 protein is CASSLGAGATYEQYF. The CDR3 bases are TGCGCCAGCAGCTTGGGGGCAGGGGCAACCTACGAGCAGTACTTC.

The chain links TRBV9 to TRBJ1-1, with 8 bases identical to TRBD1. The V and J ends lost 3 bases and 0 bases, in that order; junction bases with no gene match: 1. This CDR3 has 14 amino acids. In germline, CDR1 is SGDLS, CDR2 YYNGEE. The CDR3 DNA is TGTGCCAGCAGCGGGGGACAGGTGAACACTGAAGCTTTCTTT. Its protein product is CASSGGQVNTEAFF.

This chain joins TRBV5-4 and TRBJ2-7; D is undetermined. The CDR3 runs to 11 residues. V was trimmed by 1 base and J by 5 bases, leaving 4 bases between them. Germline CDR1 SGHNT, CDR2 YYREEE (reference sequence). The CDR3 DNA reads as TGTGCCAGCAGCTTGTCCCACGAGCAGTACTTC. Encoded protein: CASSLSHEQYF.

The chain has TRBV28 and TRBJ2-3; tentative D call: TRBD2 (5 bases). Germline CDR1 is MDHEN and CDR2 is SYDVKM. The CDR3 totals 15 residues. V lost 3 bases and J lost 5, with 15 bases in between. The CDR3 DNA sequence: TGTGCCAGCAGTTTGCAGTCCCCCGGGGTAGATACGCAGTATTTT. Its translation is CASSLQSPGVDTQYF.

This chain's CDR3 is CASSEEGTGGEKLFF. CDR3 nucleotides: TGTGCCAGCAGTGAAGAAGGGACAGGGGGTGAAAAACTGTTTTTT. The chain combines TRBV6-1 with TRBJ1-4, with 11 nucleotides matching TRBD1. Per the germline V gene, CDR1 is MNHNS and CDR2 is SASEGT. Trimming took 1 base from V and 7 from J; bases not matched to a gene: 2. The CDR3 is made up of 15 amino acids.

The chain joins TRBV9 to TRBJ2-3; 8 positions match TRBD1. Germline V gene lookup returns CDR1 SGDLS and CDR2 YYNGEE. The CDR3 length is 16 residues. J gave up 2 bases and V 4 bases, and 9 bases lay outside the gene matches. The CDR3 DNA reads TGTGCCAGCAGCCCACGGGACAGGCTCCCCACAGATACGCAGTATTTT. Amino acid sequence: CASSPRDRLPTDTQYF.

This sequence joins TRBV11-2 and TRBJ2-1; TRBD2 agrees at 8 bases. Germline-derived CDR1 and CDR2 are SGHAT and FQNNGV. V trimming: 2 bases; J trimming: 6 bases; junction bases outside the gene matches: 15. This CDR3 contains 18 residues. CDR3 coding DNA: TGTGCCAGCAGCTTATCGCCCCCGTCAGCGGGAGAGTTCAATGAGCAGTTCTTC. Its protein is CASSLSPPSAGEFNEQFF.

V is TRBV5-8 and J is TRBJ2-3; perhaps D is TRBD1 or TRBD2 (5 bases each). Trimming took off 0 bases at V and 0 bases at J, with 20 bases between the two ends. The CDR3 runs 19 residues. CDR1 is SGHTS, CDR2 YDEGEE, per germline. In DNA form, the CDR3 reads TGTGCCAGCAGCTTGGCGCCGGGGCCTTCGGCGGTGAGCACAGATACGCAGTATTTT. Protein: CASSLAPGPSAVSTDTQYF.

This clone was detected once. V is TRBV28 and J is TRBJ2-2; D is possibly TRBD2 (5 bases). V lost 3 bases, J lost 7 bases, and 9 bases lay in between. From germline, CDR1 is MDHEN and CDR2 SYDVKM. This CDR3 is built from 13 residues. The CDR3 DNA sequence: TGTGCCAGCAGTTTTAGCGAGGTCGGGGAGCTGTTTTTT. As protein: CASSFSEVGELFF.

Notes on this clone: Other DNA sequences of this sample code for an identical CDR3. The chain's CDR3 is CATSRGGRSYNEQFF. CDR3 coding DNA: TGTGCCACCAGCCGAGGGGGCAGGTCCTACAATGAGCAGTTCTTC. The rearrangement uses TRBV15 and TRBJ2-1; 7 bases map to TRBD1. Germline V gene lookup returns CDR1 LNHNV and CDR2 YYDKDF (reference sequence). Trimming at V came to 5 bases and at J to 1 base, leaving 5 bases not matched to a gene. The CDR3 runs to 15 residues.

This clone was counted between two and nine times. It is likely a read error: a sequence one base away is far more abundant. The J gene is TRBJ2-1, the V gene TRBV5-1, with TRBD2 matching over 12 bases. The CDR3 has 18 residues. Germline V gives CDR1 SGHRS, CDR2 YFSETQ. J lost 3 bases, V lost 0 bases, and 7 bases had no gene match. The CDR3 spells CASSLESGLAGNYNEQFF. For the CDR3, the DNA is TGCGCCAGCAGCTTGGAATCGGGACTAGCGGGCAACTACAATGAGCAGTTCTTC.

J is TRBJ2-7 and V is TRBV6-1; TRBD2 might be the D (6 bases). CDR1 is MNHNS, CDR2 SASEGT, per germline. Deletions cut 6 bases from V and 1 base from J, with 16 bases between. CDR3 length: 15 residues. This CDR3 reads CASRPFSGGSYEQYF. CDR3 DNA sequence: TGTGCCAGCAGACCCTTTAGCGGAGGTTCCTACGAGCAGTACTTC.

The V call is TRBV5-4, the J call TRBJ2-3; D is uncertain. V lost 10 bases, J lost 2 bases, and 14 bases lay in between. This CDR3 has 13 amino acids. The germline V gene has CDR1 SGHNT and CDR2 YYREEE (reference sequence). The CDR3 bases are TGTGCCGGCCACGGATCCCTCACAGATACGCAGTATTTT. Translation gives CAGHGSLTDTQYF.

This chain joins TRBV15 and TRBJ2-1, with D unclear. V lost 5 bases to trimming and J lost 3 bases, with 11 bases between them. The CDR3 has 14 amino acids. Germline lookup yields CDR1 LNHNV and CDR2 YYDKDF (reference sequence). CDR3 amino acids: CATSPSRSYNEQFF. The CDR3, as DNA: TGTGCCACCAGCCCCTCGAGAAGCTACAATGAGCAGTTCTTC. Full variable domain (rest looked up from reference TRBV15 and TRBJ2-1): DAMVIQNPRYQVTQFGKPVTLSCSQTLNHNVMYWYQQKSSQAPKLLFHYYDKDFNNEADTPDNFQSRRPNTSFCFLDIRSPGLGDTAMYLCATSPSRSYNEQFFGPGTRLTVL.

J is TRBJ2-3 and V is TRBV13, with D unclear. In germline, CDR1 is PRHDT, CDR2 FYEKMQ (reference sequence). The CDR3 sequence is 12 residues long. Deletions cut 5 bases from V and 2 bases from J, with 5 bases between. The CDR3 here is CASSLHTDTQYF. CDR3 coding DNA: TGTGCCAGCAGCCTACACACAGATACGCAGTATTTT.

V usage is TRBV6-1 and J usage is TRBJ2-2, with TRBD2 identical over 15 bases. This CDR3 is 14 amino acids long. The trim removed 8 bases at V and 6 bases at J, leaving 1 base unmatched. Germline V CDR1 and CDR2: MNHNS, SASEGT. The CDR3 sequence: CASGLAGGPGELFF. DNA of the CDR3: TGTGCCAGCGGACTAGCGGGAGGGCCCGGGGAGCTGTTTTTT.

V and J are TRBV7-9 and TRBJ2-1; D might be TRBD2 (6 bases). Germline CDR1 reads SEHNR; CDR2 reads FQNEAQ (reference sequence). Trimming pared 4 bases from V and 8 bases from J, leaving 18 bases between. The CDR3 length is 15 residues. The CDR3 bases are TGTGCCAGCAGCTCCCAGACGGACTATCACTATGAGCAGTTCTTC. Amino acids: CASSSQTDYHYEQFF.

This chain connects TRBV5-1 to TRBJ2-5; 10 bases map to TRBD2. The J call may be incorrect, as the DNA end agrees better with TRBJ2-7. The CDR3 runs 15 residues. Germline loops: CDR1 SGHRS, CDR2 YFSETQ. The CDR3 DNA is TGCGCCAGCAGCTTGACTAGCGGGAAGCCGAGCGAGCAGTACTTC. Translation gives CASSLTSGKPSEQYF.

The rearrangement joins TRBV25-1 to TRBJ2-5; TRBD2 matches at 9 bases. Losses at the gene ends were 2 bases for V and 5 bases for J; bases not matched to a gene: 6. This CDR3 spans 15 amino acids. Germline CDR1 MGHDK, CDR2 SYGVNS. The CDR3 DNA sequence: TGTGCCAGCAGTGAAGTTGGCGGGAGGGCGGAGACCCAGTACTTC. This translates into CASSEVGGRAETQYF.

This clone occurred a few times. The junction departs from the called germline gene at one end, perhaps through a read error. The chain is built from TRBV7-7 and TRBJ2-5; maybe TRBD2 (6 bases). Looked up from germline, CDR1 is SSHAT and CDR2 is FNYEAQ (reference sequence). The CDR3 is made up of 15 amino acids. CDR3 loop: CASSLDRRASETQYF. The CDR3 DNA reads TGTGCTAGCAGCTTAGACCGGAGGGCGTCGGAGACCCAGTACTTC.

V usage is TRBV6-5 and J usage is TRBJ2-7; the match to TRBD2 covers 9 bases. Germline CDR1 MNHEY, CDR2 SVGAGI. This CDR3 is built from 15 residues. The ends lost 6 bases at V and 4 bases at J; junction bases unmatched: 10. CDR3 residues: CASSSWTSATYEQYF. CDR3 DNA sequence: TGTGCCAGCAGCAGCTGGACTAGCGCTACGTACGAGCAGTACTTC.

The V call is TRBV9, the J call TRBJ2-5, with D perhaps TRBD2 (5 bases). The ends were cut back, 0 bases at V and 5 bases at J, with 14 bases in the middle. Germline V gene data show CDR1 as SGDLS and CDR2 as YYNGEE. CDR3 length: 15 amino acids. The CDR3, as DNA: TGTGCCAGCAGCGTAGGCCCGGGATCCCGGGAGACCCAGTACTTC. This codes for CASSVGPGSRETQYF.

CDR3 loop: CASSEGGTRRYF. CDR3 nucleotides: TGTGCCAGCAGCGAGGGTGGGACTAGGCGGTATTTT. V gene TRBV9 combines with J gene TRBJ2-3; TRBD2 aligns across 8 bases. Losses at the gene ends were 3 bases for V and 14 bases for J; bases not matched to a gene: 8. Per the germline V gene, CDR1 is SGDLS and CDR2 is YYNGEE. The CDR3 has 12 amino acids.

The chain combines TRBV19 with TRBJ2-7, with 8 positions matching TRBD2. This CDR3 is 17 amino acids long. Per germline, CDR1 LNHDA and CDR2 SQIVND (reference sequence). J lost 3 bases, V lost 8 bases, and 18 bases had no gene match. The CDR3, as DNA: TGTGCCAGTGGTGCTAGGGCTAGCGGGTCCCTCGGCTACGAGCAGTACTTC. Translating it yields CASGARASGSLGYEQYF.

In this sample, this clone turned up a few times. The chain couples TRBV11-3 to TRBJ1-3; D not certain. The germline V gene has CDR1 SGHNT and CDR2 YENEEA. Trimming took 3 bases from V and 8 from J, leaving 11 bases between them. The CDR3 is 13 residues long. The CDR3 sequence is CASSLGVVDTIYF. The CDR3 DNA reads TGTGCCAGCAGCTTGGGAGTTGTGGACACCATATATTTT. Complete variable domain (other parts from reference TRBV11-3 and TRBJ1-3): EAGVVQSPRYKIIEKKQPVAFWCNPISGHNTLYWYLQNLGQGPELLIRYENEEAVDDSQLPKDRFSAERLKGVDSTLKIQPAELGDSAVYLCASSLGVVDTIYFGEGSWLTVV.